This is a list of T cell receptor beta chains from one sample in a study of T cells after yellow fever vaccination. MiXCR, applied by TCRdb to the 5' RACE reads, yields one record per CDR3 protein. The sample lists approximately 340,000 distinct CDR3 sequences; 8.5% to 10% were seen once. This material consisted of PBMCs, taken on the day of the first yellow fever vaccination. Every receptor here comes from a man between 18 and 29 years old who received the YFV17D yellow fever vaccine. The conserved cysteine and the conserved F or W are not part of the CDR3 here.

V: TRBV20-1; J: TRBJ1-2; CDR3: SARGTGKFYYGYT
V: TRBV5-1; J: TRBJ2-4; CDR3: ASSPVMTGWNIQY
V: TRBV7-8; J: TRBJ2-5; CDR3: ASSLILAAGGGETQY
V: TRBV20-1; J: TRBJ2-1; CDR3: SAPLHRGGEQF
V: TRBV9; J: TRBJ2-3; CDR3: ASSPGAGDTQY
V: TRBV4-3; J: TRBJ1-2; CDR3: ASSQSGSPYGYT
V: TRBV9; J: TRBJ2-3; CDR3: ASSVRTSGSTDTQY
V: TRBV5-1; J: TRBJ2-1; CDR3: ASSLVPGQGVWF
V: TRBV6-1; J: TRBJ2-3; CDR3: ASSEFVDQDTQY
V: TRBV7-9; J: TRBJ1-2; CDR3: ASSLTDLYGYT
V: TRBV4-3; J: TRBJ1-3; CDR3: ASSQELLSTGNTIY
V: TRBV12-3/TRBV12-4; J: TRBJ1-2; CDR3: ASSSRGSAHYGYT
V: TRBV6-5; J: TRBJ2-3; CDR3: ASSFTGVPTDTQY
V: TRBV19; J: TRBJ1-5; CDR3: ASSVQGNSPYQPQH
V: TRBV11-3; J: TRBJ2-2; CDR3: ASSLDHSGELF
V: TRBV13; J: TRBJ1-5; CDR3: ASSSGRDQPQH
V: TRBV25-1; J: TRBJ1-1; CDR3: ASSELGTVRNTEAF
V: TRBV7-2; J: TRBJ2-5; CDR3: ASSLAFSRETQY
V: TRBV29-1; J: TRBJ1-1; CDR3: SVFLEKAF
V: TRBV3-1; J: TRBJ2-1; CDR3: ASSQGIPSYNEQF
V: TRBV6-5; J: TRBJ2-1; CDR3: ASSYSTGVGNEQF
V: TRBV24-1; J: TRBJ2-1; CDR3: ATRGTGSNEQF
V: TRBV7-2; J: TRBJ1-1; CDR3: ASSLVVAIDQNTEAF
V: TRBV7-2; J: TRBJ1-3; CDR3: ASSPGTATGNTIY
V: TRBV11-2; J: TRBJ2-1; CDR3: ASSLRQGGLLQWEQF
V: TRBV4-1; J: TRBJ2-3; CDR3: ASSPTGPGDTQY
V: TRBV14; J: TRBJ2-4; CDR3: ASSQAGQGNIQY
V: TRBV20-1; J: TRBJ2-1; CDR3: SARAVGWDYNEQF
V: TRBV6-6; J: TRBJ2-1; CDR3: ASSSRTDNEQF
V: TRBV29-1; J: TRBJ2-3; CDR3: SVGAGDTQY
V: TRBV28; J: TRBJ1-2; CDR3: ASSLGERLQGYT
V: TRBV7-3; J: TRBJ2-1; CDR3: ASSSQGKGAFYNEQF